The 27 T cell receptor beta chains given below trace back to one sample, sequenced in a study of early T cells in non-severe SARS-CoV-2 infection (TCRdb year 2021). The library was built by means of 5' RACE. TCRdb records NextSeq 500 as the sequencer. TCRdb redid the processing of the public reads, applying fastp at Q25 and MiXCR, and retained in-frame beta chains. CDR3 protein sequences are deduplicated, and each keeps its most common genes and DNA. For this sample there are 55,000 to 80,000 distinct CDR3 sequences; approximately 10% appear just once. The ten largest clones take up 3% to 4% of the sample. The sequenced material came from whole blood. The receptors derive from an adult who was a healthcare worker with PCR-confirmed SARS-CoV-2 infection or an uninfected control (not recorded which).

This clonotype came up many times. The DNA of the CDR3 is TGTGCCAGCAGACCCGGGACAGGAGCCCTTAATTCACCCCTCCACTTT. Residues: CASRPGTGALNSPLHF. The rearrangement joins TRBV28 to TRBJ1-6, with 8 nucleotides matching TRBD1. The CDR3 contains 16 residues. The V gene end was trimmed by 6 bases and the J gene end by 6 bases; junction bases not matched to a gene: 10. CDR1 and CDR2 from the germline V gene are MDHEN and SYDVKM.

This clonotype was recorded at least ten times. The gene calls are TRBV6-1 and TRBJ2-7; D is undetermined. The V end was cut by 3 bases, the J end by 6 bases, with 15 bases between. Germline CDR1 is MNHNS and CDR2 is SASEGT. The CDR3 consists of 14 residues. The CDR3 spells CASSEADPPGEQYF. Written as DNA, the CDR3 is TGTGCCAGCAGTGAGGCGGACCCGCCTGGCGAGCAGTACTTC.

V and J are TRBV29-1 and TRBJ2-3; TRBD2 agrees at 8 bases. Germline V gene data show CDR1 as SQVTM and CDR2 as ANQGSEA. The CDR3 consists of 12 residues. The trim removed 7 bases at V and 0 bases at J, leaving 0 bases unmatched. The chain's CDR3 is CSGLASTDTQYF. DNA of the CDR3: TGCAGCGGACTAGCGAGCACAGATACGCAGTATTTT.

This clonotype occurred many times. This chain joins TRBV20-1 and TRBJ1-3; a possible D gene is TRBD1 (5 bases). Germline CDR1 is DFQATT and CDR2 is SNEGSKA (reference sequence). The CDR3 sequence is 14 residues long. Deletions cut 0 bases from V and 4 bases from J, with 10 bases between. CDR3 nucleotides: TGCAGTGCTAGAGATCCGGGACGAGGAAACACCATATATTTT. Its translation: CSARDPGRGNTIYF.

This clonotype was detected many times. The rearrangement links TRBV4-1 to TRBJ1-1; D is unresolved. The V end was cut by 1 base, the J end by 7 bases, with 16 bases between. Germline V gene sequence: CDR1 MGHRA, CDR2 YSYEKL. This CDR3 region has 15 residues. CDR3 sequence reads: CASSQGAPSKLEAFF. The CDR3 region has the DNA TGCGCCAGCAGCCAAGGGGCCCCCAGCAAACTTGAAGCTTTCTTT.

This sequence joins TRBV7-8 and TRBJ2-7; 13 bases match TRBD2. This CDR3 region has 16 residues. Per the germline V gene, CDR1 is SGHVS and CDR2 is FQNEAQ. V lost 5 bases, J lost 6 bases, and 10 bases stayed unmatched. CDR3 residues: CASSGGLAGVIREQYF. The CDR3 DNA follows: TGTGCCAGCAGCGGAGGACTAGCGGGGGTAATACGCGAGCAGTACTTC.

The table lists this clonotype with a few counts. This rearrangement joins TRBV3-2 to TRBJ1-6; the D call TRBD1 from the table was never checked on the DNA. TRBV3-2 is marked as a pseudogene. The CDR3 runs to 15 residues. The CDR3 coding sequence is TGTGCCAGCGGGAACTCGGGACAGGCAAATTCACCCCTCCACTTT. It codes for CASGNSGQANSPLHF.

Many counts were recorded for this clonotype. This chain connects TRBV11-2 to TRBJ2-1; D not resolved. Germline CDR1 SGHAT, CDR2 FQNNGV. This CDR3 has 15 residues. V lost 1 base and J lost 7, with 14 bases in between. The CDR3 DNA follows: TGTGCCAGCAGCTTAGGGGTCTCTCCCGGGAATGAGCAGTTCTTC. Translated: CASSLGVSPGNEQFF.

The V and J genes are TRBV7-9 and TRBJ1-1, with TRBD1 matching over 11 bases. This CDR3 is built from 13 residues. After removal of 3 bases from V and 7 bases from J, the junction contained 1 base not matched to a gene. The germline CDR1 and CDR2 sequences are SEHNR and FQNEAQ (reference sequence). The CDR3 loop reads CASSLGQGVEAFF. CDR3 nucleotides: TGTGCCAGCAGCTTGGGACAGGGGGTTGAAGCTTTCTTT.

This clonotype was detected only a few times. The genes are TRBV20-1 and TRBJ2-3; 9 positions agree with TRBD2. V was pared by 6 bases and J by 4 bases, with 11 bases of the junction left unmatched. The CDR3 runs 15 residues. In germline, CDR1 is DFQATT, CDR2 SNEGSKA (reference sequence). The CDR3 nucleotides are TGCAGTGCCGGGCCCCCTAGCGGGGAGGCAGATACGCAGTATTTT. Translating gives CSAGPPSGEADTQYF.

The chain has TRBV29-1 and TRBJ2-1; D unresolved. Germline assignment: CDR1 SQVTM and CDR2 ANQGSEA. The CDR3 sequence is 14 residues long. V was trimmed by 6 bases and J by 4 bases, leaving 16 bases between them. The CDR3 is CSVPPGVSYNEQFF. The CDR3, as DNA: TGCAGCGTCCCACCTGGGGTCAGTTACAATGAGCAGTTCTTC.

This clonotype appeared a few times. The chain employs TRBV6-2 or TRBV6-3 and TRBJ2-7, with TRBD1 as a possible D gene (5 bases). Germline V gene lookup returns CDR1 MNHEY and CDR2 SVGEGT. CDR3 length: 15 amino acids. V lost 0 bases to trimming and J lost 0 bases, with 9 bases between them. In DNA form, the CDR3 reads TGTGCCAGCAGTTACTCAGATAGGGGCTCCTACGAGCAGTACTTC. The encoded protein is CASSYSDRGSYEQYF.

This clonotype was seen ten or more times. The chain combines TRBV7-8 with TRBJ2-5; D is uncertain. CDR3 length: 12 amino acids. Per germline, CDR1 SGHVS and CDR2 FQNEAQ. Trimming pared 5 bases from V and 3 bases from J, leaving 7 bases between. The DNA for the CDR3 is TGTGCCAGCAGCCTGGCGAAAGAGACCCAGTACTTC. It yields the protein CASSLAKETQYF.

This clonotype has only one observation. The gene calls are TRBV7-2 and TRBJ2-3; D is unresolved. The CDR3 is 12 amino acids. Trimming left V 6 bases short and J 7 bases short, with 11 bases between. Germline V gene data show CDR1 as SGHTA and CDR2 as FQGNSA. The CDR3 coding sequence is TGTGCCAGCAGTCTTAGAGGTTATACGCAGTATTTT. Protein product: CASSLRGYTQYF. Filled out from reference TRBV7-2 and TRBJ2-3, the complete variable domain reads GAGVSQSPSNKVTEKGKDVELRCDPISGHTALYWYRQSLGQGLEFLIYFQGNSAPDKSGLPSDRFSAERTGGSVSTLTIQRTQQEDSAVYLCASSLRGYTQYFGPGTRLTVL.

This clonotype has at least ten counts. The genes are TRBV4-1 and TRBJ2-5; D uncertain. The CDR3 covers 13 residues. Per the germline V gene, CDR1 is MGHRA and CDR2 is YSYEKL. V lost 5 bases and J lost 4, with 11 bases in between. The CDR3 spells CASSWQARETQYF. Written as DNA, the CDR3 is TGCGCCAGCAGCTGGCAGGCTCGAGAGACCCAGTACTTC.

This chain links TRBV6-1 with TRBJ2-1, with 8 bases fitting TRBD1. V gave up 7 bases and J gave up 10 bases; unmatched junction bases: 9. The CDR3 is 13 residues long. The germline gives CDR1 MNHNS, CDR2 SASEGT. CDR3 sequence (DNA): TGTGCCAGCAAGGTGACAGGGGCGGGGGAGCAGTTCTTC. This sequence encodes CASKVTGAGEQFF.

This clonotype was seen ten or more times. The CDR3 spells CAWSPGLQSEQYF. The CDR3 nucleotides are TGTGCCTGGAGCCCCGGGTTGCAGAGCGAGCAGTACTTC. This chain connects TRBV30 to TRBJ2-7; D remains unclear. CDR1 GTSNPN and CDR2 SVGIG come from the germline V gene (reference sequence). Trimming left V 3 bases short and J 6 bases short, with 15 bases between. This CDR3 region has 13 residues.

The CDR3 protein is CASSLDGSSYEQYF. CDR3 bases: TGCGCCAGCAGCTTGGACGGGAGCTCCTACGAGCAGTACTTC. The rearrangement links TRBV5-1 to TRBJ2-7; a possible D gene is TRBD2 (6 bases). This CDR3 comprises 14 residues. Deletions cut 0 bases from V and 0 bases from J, with 7 bases between. From germline, CDR1 is SGHRS and CDR2 YFSETQ.

This clonotype was found many times. This rearrangement joins TRBV29-1 to TRBJ2-5; D tentatively reads TRBD1 or TRBD2 (5 bases each). This CDR3 is 13 amino acids long. The V gene's germline CDR1 is SQVTM and CDR2 ANQGSEA. The V and J ends lost 3 bases and 6 bases respectively, with 14 bases between them. Here the CDR3 DNA reads TGCAGCGTTGAGACCGGGGCTGGGAAGACCCAGTACTTC. Translated, it gives CSVETGAGKTQYF.

This clonotype was detected ten times or more. This chain uses TRBV4-1 with TRBJ1-1, with no clear D. CDR3 length: 16 amino acids. V shed 3 bases and J shed 3 bases, with 17 bases lying between them. Germline CDR1 MGHRA, CDR2 YSYEKL. The CDR3 sequence is CASSHRDRVRYTEAFF. CDR3 coding DNA: TGCGCCAGCAGCCACCGCGATCGGGTCCGGTACACTGAAGCTTTCTTT.

In this sample, this clonotype turned up once. V is TRBV5-1 and J is TRBJ2-7, with 7 bases identical to TRBD2. Germline CDR1 SGHRS, CDR2 YFSETQ. This CDR3 comprises 14 residues. V lost 4 bases and J lost 5; bases outside the gene matches: 9. CDR3 DNA: TGCGCCAGCAGCCGCGAGCGGGGTGGGGACGAGCAGTACTTC. Translation gives CASSRERGGDEQYF.

There are many counts of this clonotype. This chain links TRBV19 with TRBJ2-7; the match to TRBD1 covers 9 bases. The germline V gene has CDR1 LNHDA and CDR2 SQIVND (reference sequence). This CDR3 comprises 16 residues. After removal of 10 bases from V and 8 bases from J, the junction contained 21 bases not matched to a gene. CDR3 region: CATGGQGTSSNPKQYF. Written as DNA, the CDR3 is TGTGCCACCGGTGGACAGGGGACGTCTTCCAACCCTAAGCAGTACTTC.

This clonotype has at least ten counts. The chain couples TRBV4-1 to TRBJ2-5, with a possible D match to TRBD1 (5 bases). Trimming removed 1 base from V and 2 bases from J, with 8 bases in between. The CDR3 has 14 amino acids. The germline gives CDR1 MGHRA, CDR2 YSYEKL. The CDR3 region is CASSQGGIQETQYF. CDR3 nucleotide sequence: TGCGCCAGCAGCCAAGGGGGCATTCAAGAGACCCAGTACTTC.

This clonotype was picked up a small number of times. V is TRBV11-2 and J is TRBJ2-2; the match to TRBD2 covers 9 bases. This CDR3 region has 16 residues. The germline gives CDR1 SGHAT, CDR2 FQNNGV. The V segment lost 3 bases and the J segment 5 bases; nucleotides outside the gene matches: 7. CDR3 DNA sequence: TGTGCCAGCAGCTTTTGGCTAGCGGGGAAAACCGGGGAGCTGTTTTTT. Translated, it gives CASSFWLAGKTGELFF.

This clonotype was counted at least ten times. DNA of the CDR3: TGTGCCAGCGCGGACGAGACCCAGTACTTC. As protein: CASADETQYF. The rearrangement uses TRBV7-9 and TRBJ2-5, with D unclear. Looked up from germline, CDR1 is SEHNR and CDR2 is FQNEAQ (reference sequence). V was pared by 8 bases and J by 5 bases, with 6 bases between. CDR3 size: 10 residues.

The chain combines TRBV20-1 with TRBJ1-3; D not resolved. The CDR3 is made up of 12 amino acids. Germline loops: CDR1 DFQATT, CDR2 SNEGSKA (reference sequence). The ends were cut back, 6 bases at V and 2 bases at J, with 8 bases in the middle. Written as DNA, the CDR3 is TGCAGTGCAAAGCCCCCTGGAAACACCATATATTTT. Amino acid sequence: CSAKPPGNTIYF.

Of note for this clonotype: Germline and junction disagree at one end, which may indicate a read error. V and J are TRBV3-1 and TRBJ1-1, with D possibly matching TRBD1 (6 bases). This CDR3 has 12 amino acids. Germline V CDR1 and CDR2: LGHDT, YNNKEL (reference sequence). The CDR3 bases are TGTGCCAACAGCCAAGGCCGACAGGCAACTTTCTTT. Translating it yields CANSQGRQATFF.